The rows below give T cell receptor beta chains drawn from one sample of a study of Graves' ophthalmopathy and Graves' hyperthyroidism. One entry per CDR3 protein results from TCRdb running MiXCR on the multiplex PCR reads. The sample shows 500,000 to 800,000 distinct CDR3 sequences, about 41% of them seen only once. Sample: peripheral blood. These receptors were obtained from an adult man with Graves' ophthalmopathy. CDR3s include the opening cysteine and the closing phenylalanine or tryptophan. The D gene is left open where the match is weak. Size values are once, few and many counts, or a class for expanded clones, and some rows have none.

V	size	D	J	CDR3	DNA
TRBV19	many	-	TRBJ1-2	CASSSGPATPGYTF	TGTGCCAGTAGTTCGGGTCCGGCGACGCCGGGCTACACCTTC
TRBV7-8	many	TRBD2	TRBJ2-5	CASSQTSGQETQYF	TGTGCCAGCAGCCAGACTAGCGGGCAAGAGACCCAGTACTTC
TRBV10-3	-	-	TRBJ1-5	CASSTKLVEGKSNQPQRF	TGTGCCAGCAGTACCAAGTTGGTGGAGGGAAAAAGCAATCAGCCCCAGCGTTTT
TRBV7-9	-	TRBD1	TRBJ2-7	CASSLVDRGPEQYF	TGTGCCAGCAGCTTAGTAGACAGGGGCCCGGAGCAGTACTTC
TRBV10-3	-	-	TRBJ1-5	CASGESIYDQPQHF	TGTGCCAGCGGGGAGTCCATTTACGATCAGCCCCAGCATTTT
TRBV7-2	-	TRBD2	TRBJ2-5	CASSSQRGGLMETQYF	TGTGCCAGCAGCTCCCAGCGGGGGGGCCTGATGGAGACCCAGTACTTC
TRBV11-2	few	-	TRBJ2-1	CASSSSNEQFF	TGTGCCAGCAGCTCGAGCAATGAGCAGTTCTTC
TRBV7-9	few	-	TRBJ1-4	CASSQVSSDYEKLFF	TGCGCCAGCAGCCAAGTCTCAAGCGATTATGAAAAACTGTTTTTT
TRBV6-4	many	TRBD1	TRBJ2-2	CASRDDRDTGELFF	TGTGCCAGCAGGGATGACAGGGACACCGGGGAGCTGTTTTTT
TRBV13	-	-	TRBJ2-2	CASSLGGHINTGELFF	TGTGCCAGCAGCTTAGGGGGACACATAAACACCGGGGAGCTGTTTTTT
TRBV7-9	many	-	TRBJ2-7	CASSFSTSYEQYF	TGTGCCAGCAGCTTCAGTACCTCCTACGAGCAGTACTTC
TRBV9	many	TRBD1	TRBJ1-2	CASSVGQGLRGYTF	TGTGCCAGCAGCGTAGGACAGGGACTTAGGGGCTACACCTTC
TRBV25-1	-	-	TRBJ2-2	CASSDHGSTGELFF	TGTGCCAGCAGTGATCATGGCTCCACCGGGGAGCTGTTTTTT
TRBV29-1	many	TRBD1	TRBJ2-7	CSISRQGLSEQYF	TGCAGCATCAGTAGACAGGGGCTAAGTGAGCAGTACTTC
TRBV7-9	few	-	TRBJ2-3	CASSLSSRTDTQYF	TGTGCCAGCAGCTTATCGTCCAGGACAGATACGCAGTATTTT
TRBV9	-	-	TRBJ2-5	CASSVGTTQYF	TGTGCCAGCAGCGTAGGTACGACCCAGTACTTC
TRBV5-5	many	-	TRBJ2-5	CASSLEDQETQYF	TGTGCCAGCAGCTTGGAGGACCAAGAGACCCAGTACTTC
TRBV10-3	-	-	TRBJ2-1	CAISKTRGMGEQFF	TGTGCCATCAGTAAAACCAGGGGTATGGGAGAGCAGTTCTTC
TRBV7-9	-	TRBD1	TRBJ1-2	CASSGSDRTWGGYTF	TGTGCCAGCAGCGGTTCGGACAGGACCTGGGGGGGCTACACCTTC
TRBV10-3	-	TRBD1	TRBJ1-1	CAISESLGTAEAFF	TGTGCCATCAGTGAGTCCCTCGGGACAGCTGAAGCTTTCTTT
TRBV11-2	many	-	TRBJ2-5	CASSPNAGARETQYF	TGTGCCAGCAGCCCAAACGCGGGGGCAAGGGAGACCCAGTACTTC
TRBV7-8	many	-	TRBJ1-3	CASSRDGRNTIYF	TGTGCCAGCAGCCGGGATGGTAGAAACACCATATATTTT
TRBV2	many	-	TRBJ2-5	CASSDPSEGETQYF	TGTGCCAGCAGTGATCCCTCCGAGGGAGAGACCCAGTACTTC
TRBV24-1	many	-	TRBJ1-2	CATSDGEGNYGYTF	TGTGCCACCAGTGATGGGGAGGGGAACTATGGCTACACCTTC
TRBV19	-	-	TRBJ1-5	CASSRGRNIQPQHF	TGTGCCAGTAGTAGGGGTCGGAACATTCAGCCCCAGCATTTT
TRBV9	few	TRBD2	TRBJ2-2	CASSGISGSPGELFF	TGTGCCAGCAGCGGGATTAGCGGGAGTCCCGGGGAGCTGTTTTTT
TRBV6-6	-	-	TRBJ1-3	CASSAGTSSSGNTIYF	TGTGCCAGCAGCGCCGGGACATCTTCCTCTGGAAACACCATATATTTT
TRBV10-3	-	TRBD2	TRBJ2-7	CASSPQEAGGKYEQYF	TGTGCCAGCTCACCACAGGAAGCGGGGGGGAAGTACGAGCAGTACTTC
TRBV7-8	-	TRBD1	TRBJ2-7	CASSLDLGQWGSYEQYF	TGTGCCAGCAGCTTAGATTTGGGACAGTGGGGCTCCTACGAGCAGTACTTC
TRBV20-1	many	TRBD1	TRBJ1-1	CSAPDRVRTEAFF	TGCAGTGCCCCCGACAGGGTTAGGACTGAAGCTTTCTTT
TRBV7-8	many	-	TRBJ1-1	CASSPERIRGFTEAFF	TGTGCCAGCAGCCCCGAGCGCATTAGGGGATTCACTGAAGCTTTCTTT
TRBV28	-	-	TRBJ1-1	CATGQLNTEAFF	TGTGCCACCGGACAGCTGAACACTGAAGCTTTCTTT
TRBV10-3	many	TRBD1	TRBJ2-5	CAISEGQGHQETQYF	TGTGCCATCAGTGAGGGACAGGGTCACCAAGAGACCCAGTACTTC
TRBV10-2	many	-	TRBJ1-3	CASSEGNTIYF	TGTGCCAGCAGCGAGGGAAACACCATATATTTT
TRBV19	-	-	TRBJ2-7	CASRGYSYEQYF	TGTGCCAGCCGGGGCTACTCCTACGAGCAGTACTTC
TRBV4-1	few	TRBD1	TRBJ1-3	CASSLLVGTGGNTIYF	TGCGCCAGCAGCCTACTGGTCGGGACAGGGGGAAACACCATATATTTT
TRBV7-9	few	TRBD1	TRBJ2-2	CASSLSGGVTGELFF	TGTGCCAGCAGCTTATCAGGGGGAGTCACCGGGGAGCTGTTTTTT
TRBV7-3	-	TRBD1	TRBJ2-5	CASSSGGDEETQYF	TGTGCCAGCAGCTCAGGGGGCGATGAAGAGACCCAGTACTTC
TRBV2	-	-	TRBJ1-6	CASRRQLNSPLHF	TGTGCCAGCCGTCGACAGTTAAATTCGCCCCTCCACTTT
TRBV20-1	many	-	TRBJ2-5	CSARVGSYEAETQYF	TGCAGTGCTAGAGTCGGTAGCTATGAGGCAGAGACCCAGTACTTC
TRBV6-5	many	TRBD1	TRBJ2-5	CASSPGQAPRETQYF	TGTGCCAGCAGTCCAGGACAGGCGCCAAGGGAGACCCAGTACTTC
TRBV20-1	once	TRBD1	TRBJ1-2	CSARSTGGAGYTF	TGCAGTGCGAGGTCGACAGGGGGTGCTGGCTACACCTTC
TRBV5-8	-	-	TRBJ1-1	CASRLIGAANTEAFF	TGTGCCAGCAGACTCATAGGGGCCGCGAACACTGAAGCTTTCTTT
TRBV6-6	many	-	TRBJ1-3	CASEGHSGNTIYF	TGTGCCAGTGAGGGACACTCTGGAAACACCATATATTTT
TRBV2	many	-	TRBJ2-5	CASSDRTVQETQYF	TGTGCCAGCAGCGACAGGACGGTCCAAGAGACCCAGTACTTC
TRBV9	-	-	TRBJ2-7	CASSPRTEGSYEQYF	TGTGCCAGCAGCCCTCGGACCGAGGGCTCCTACGAGCAGTACTTC
TRBV25-1	-	-	TRBJ1-1	CASSARGRVAEAFF	TGTGCCAGCAGTGCCAGGGGTCGGGTAGCTGAAGCTTTCTTT